This T cell receptor (beta chain) was observed in a study of cytomegalovirus exposure and HLA in healthy donors. In the study overall: It was reported in a later analysis that the same platform had been used for the roughly 110 validation repertoires as for the 666 first-cohort repertoires.

Losses at the gene ends were 3 bases for V and 11 bases for J; bases not matched to a gene: 18. CDR1 is SGHRS and CDR2 is YFSETQ in the germline V gene. The CDR3 consists of 17 residues. As regards this clone: Its antigen is as yet unknown.

Broader study findings: The study flagged some 180 TCR beta chains as cytomegalovirus-associated.

Produced via immunoSEQ multiplex PCR; TCRdb's table is partial and in-frame only. Of 240,000 or so clones detected, around 87% appear once; the ten largest clones hold 1% to 1.5%. The source is a woman in her twenties or thirties in good health and CMV-seropositive. Sequencing used PBMCs. This sequence joins TRBV5-1 and TRBJ1-1; TRBD1 matches at 11 bases. CDR3 protein: CASSWRGPGQGDSGAFF. DNA of the CDR3: TGCGCCAGCAGCTGGAGAGGACCGGGACAGGGGGATTCGGGGGCTTTCTTT.